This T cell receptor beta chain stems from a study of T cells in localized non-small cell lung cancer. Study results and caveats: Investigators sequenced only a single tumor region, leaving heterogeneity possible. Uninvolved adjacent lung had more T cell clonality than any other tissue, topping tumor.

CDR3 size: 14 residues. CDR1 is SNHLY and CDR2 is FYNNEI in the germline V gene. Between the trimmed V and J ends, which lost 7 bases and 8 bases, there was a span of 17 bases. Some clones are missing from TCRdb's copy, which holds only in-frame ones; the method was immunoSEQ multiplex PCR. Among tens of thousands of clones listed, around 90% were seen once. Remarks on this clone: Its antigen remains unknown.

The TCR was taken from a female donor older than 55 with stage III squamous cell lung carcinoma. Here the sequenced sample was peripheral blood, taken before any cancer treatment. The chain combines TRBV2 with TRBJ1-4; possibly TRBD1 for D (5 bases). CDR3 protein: CASNSWGDQEKLFF. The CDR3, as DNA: TGTGCCAGCAACTCGTGGGGGGATCAGGAAAAACTGTTTTTT.